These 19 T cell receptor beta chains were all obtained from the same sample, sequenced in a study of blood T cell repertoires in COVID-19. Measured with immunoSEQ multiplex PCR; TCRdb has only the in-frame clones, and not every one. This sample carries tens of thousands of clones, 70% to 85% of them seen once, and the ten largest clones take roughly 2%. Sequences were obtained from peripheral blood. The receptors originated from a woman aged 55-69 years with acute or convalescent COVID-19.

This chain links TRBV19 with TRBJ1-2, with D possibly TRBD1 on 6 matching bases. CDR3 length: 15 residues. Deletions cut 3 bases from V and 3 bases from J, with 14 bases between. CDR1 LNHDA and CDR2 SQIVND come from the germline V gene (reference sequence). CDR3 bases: TGTGCCAGTAGTATGAAGGGACAAGGGGACTATGGCTACACCTTC. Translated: CASSMKGQGDYGYTF.

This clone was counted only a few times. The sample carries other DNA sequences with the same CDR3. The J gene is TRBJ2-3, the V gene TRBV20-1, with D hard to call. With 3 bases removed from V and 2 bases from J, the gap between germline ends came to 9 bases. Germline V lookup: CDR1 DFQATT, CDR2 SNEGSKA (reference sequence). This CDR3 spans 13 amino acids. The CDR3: CSASLLVTDTQYF. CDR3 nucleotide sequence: TGCAGTGCTAGTCTCCTAGTCACAGATACGCAGTATTTT.

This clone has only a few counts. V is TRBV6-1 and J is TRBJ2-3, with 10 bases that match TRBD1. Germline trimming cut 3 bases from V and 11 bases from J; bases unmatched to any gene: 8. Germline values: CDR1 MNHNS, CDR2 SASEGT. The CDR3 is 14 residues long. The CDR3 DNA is TGTGCCAGCAGTGACCTGGGACAGGGGAGGGGGCAGTATTTT. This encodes CASSDLGQGRGQYF.

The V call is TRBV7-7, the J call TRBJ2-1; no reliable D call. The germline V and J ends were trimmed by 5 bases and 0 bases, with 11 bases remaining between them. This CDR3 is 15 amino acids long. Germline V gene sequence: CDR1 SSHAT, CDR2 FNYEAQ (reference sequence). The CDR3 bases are TGTGCCAGCAGCCCGCGTCTGAGCTCCTACAATGAGCAGTTCTTC. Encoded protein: CASSPRLSSYNEQFF.

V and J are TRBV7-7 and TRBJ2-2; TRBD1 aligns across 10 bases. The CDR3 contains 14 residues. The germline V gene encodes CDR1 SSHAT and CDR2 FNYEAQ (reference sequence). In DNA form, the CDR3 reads TGTGCTAGCGGTGGCGGGACAGGGGCCGGGGAGCTGTTTTTT. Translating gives CASGGGTGAGELFF.

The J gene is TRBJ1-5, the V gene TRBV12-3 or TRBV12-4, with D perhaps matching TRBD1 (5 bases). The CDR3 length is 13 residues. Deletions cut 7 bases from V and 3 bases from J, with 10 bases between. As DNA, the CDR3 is TGTGCCAGCACCACAGGAGTCAATCAGCCCCAGCATTTT. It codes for CASTTGVNQPQHF.

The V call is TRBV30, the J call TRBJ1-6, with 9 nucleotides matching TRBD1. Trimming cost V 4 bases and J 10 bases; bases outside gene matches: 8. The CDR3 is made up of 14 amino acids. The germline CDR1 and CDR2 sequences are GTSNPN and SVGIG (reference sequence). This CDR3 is CAWTPGQGASPLHF. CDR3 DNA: TGTGCCTGGACCCCGGGACAGGGTGCGTCACCCCTCCACTTT. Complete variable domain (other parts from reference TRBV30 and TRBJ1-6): SQTIHQWPATLVQPVGSPLSLECTVEGTSNPNLYWYRQAAGRGLQLLFYSVGIGQISSEVPQNLSASRPQDRQFILSSKKLLLSDSGFYLCAWTPGQGASPLHFGNGTRLTVT.

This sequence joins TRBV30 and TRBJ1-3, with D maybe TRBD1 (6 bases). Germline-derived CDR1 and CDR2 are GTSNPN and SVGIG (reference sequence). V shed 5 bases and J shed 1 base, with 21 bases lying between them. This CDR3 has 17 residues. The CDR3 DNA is TGTGCCTGGCGTAGGGGGGGCGGATTCAGATCTGGAAACACCATATATTTT. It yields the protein CAWRRGGGFRSGNTIYF.

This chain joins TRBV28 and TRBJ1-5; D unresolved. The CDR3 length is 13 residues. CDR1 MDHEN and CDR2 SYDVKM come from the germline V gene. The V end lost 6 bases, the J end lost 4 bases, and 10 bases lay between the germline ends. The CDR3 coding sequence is TGTGCCAGCAGCCCAGCGTCTAATCAGCCCCAGCATTTT. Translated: CASSPASNQPQHF.

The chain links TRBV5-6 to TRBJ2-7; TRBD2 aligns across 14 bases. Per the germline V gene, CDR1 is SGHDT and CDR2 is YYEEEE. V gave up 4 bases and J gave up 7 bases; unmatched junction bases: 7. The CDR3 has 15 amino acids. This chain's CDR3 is CASSTGLAGVEEQYF. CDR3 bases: TGTGCCAGCAGCACGGGACTAGCGGGAGTTGAAGAGCAGTACTTC.

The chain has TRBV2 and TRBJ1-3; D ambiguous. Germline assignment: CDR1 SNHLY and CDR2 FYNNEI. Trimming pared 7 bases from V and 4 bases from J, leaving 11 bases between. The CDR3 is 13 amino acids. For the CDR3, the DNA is TGTGCCAGCATACAGACCGAAGGAAACACCATATATTTT. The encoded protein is CASIQTEGNTIYF.

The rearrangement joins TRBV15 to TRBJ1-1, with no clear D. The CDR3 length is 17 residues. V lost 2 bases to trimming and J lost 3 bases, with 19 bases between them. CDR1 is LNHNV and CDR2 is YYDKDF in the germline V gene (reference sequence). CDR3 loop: CATSRFSNPEVYTEAFF. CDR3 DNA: TGTGCCACCAGCAGATTTTCTAATCCTGAAGTTTACACTGAAGCTTTCTTT.

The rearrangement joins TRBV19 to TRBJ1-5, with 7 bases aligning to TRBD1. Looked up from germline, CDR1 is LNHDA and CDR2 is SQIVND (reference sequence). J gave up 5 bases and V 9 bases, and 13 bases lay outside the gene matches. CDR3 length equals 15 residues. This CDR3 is CASTPSGQNHQPQHF. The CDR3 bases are TGTGCCAGCACCCCCTCGGGACAGAACCATCAGCCCCAGCATTTT.

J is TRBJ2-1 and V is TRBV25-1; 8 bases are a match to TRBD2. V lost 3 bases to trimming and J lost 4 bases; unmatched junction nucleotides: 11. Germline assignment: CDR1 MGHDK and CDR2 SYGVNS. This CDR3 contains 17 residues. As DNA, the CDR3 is TGTGCCAGCAGTGACCCAGGAGACACTAGCGGATACAATGAGCAGTTCTTC. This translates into CASSDPGDTSGYNEQFF.

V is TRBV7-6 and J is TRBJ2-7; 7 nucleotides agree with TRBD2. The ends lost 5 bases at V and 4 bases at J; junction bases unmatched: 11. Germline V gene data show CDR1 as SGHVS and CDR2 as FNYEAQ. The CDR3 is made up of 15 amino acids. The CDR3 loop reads CASSPYGGGPYEQYF. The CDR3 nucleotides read TGTGCCAGCAGCCCCTACGGGGGAGGGCCTTACGAGCAGTACTTC.

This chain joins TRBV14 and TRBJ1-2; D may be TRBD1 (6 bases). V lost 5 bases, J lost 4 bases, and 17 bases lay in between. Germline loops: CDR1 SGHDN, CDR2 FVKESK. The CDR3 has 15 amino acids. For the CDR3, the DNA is TGTGCCAGCAGCTTAGGCAGGGGACGATCCTATGGCTACACCTTC. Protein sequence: CASSLGRGRSYGYTF.

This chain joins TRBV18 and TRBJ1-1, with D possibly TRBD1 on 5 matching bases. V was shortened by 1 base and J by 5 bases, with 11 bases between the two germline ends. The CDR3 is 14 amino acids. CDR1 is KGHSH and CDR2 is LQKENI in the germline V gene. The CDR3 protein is CASSPLLGGTEAFF. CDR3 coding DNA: TGTGCCAGCTCACCACTACTCGGGGGTACTGAAGCTTTCTTT.

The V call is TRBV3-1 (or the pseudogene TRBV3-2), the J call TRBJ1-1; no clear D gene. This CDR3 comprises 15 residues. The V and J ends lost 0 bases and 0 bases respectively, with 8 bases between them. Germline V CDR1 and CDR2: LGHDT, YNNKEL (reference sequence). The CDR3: CASSQELLVNTEAFF. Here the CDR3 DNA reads TGTGCCAGCAGCCAAGAACTTTTGGTGAACACTGAAGCTTTCTTT.

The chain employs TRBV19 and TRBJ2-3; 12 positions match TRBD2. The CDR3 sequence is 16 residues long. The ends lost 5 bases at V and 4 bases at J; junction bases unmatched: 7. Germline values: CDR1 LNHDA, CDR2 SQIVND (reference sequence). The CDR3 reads CASSSRLAGDPDTQYF. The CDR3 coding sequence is TGTGCCAGTAGTTCCAGACTAGCGGGAGATCCAGATACGCAGTATTTT.